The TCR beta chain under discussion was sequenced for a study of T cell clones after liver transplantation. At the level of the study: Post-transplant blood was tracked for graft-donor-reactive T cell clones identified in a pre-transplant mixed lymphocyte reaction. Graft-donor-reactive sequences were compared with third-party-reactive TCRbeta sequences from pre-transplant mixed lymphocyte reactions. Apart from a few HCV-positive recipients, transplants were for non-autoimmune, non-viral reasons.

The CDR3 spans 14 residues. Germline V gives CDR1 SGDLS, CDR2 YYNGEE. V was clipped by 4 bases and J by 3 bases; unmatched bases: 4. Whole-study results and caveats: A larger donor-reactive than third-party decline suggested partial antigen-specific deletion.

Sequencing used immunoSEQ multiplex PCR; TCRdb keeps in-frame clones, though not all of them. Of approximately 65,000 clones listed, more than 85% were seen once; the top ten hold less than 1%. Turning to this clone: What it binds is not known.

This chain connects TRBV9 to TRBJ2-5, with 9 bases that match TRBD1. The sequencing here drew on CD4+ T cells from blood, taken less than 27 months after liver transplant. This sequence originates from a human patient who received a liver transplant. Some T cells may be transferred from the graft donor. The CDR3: CASSSGQGKETQYF. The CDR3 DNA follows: TGTGCCAGCAGCTCCGGACAGGGGAAAGAGACCCAGTACTTC. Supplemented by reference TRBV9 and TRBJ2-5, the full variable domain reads DSGVTQTPKHLITATGQRVTLRCSPRSGDLSVYWYQQSLDQGLQFLIQYYNGEERAKGNILERFSAQQFPDLHSELNLSSLELGDSALYFCASSSGQGKETQYFGPGTRLLVL.